Below, 28 T cell receptor beta chains from the same sample are listed, as sequenced in a study of T cell responses to AZD1222 COVID-19 vaccine. The method was immunoSEQ multiplex PCR; TCRdb's version includes in-frame clones alone and lacks a portion of them. The sample holds roughly 100,000 clones; 80% to 85% are singletons and the top ten take around 15%. Source: peripheral blood, taken on day 0 of AZD1222 vaccination. The receptors here all came from an adult in good health.

The chain links TRBV7-2 to TRBJ1-4; TRBD1 aligns across 7 bases. V shed 4 bases, J shed 8 bases, and the junction held 10 bases outside the gene matches. CDR1 and CDR2 from the germline V gene are SGHTA and FQGNSA. CDR3 length: 15 amino acids. CDR3 bases: TGTGCCAGCAGCTCATCGGGACAGCGCGGAGAAAAACTGTTTTTT. Amino acids: CASSSSGQRGEKLFF.

The chain has TRBV2 and TRBJ1-2, with 9 bases that match TRBD1. This CDR3 is built from 14 residues. Germline V gene lookup returns CDR1 SNHLY and CDR2 FYNNEI. The V gene end was trimmed by 6 bases and the J gene end by 5 bases; junction bases not matched to a gene: 7. In DNA, the CDR3 is TGTGCCAGCAGACAACAGACAGGGGGATATGGCTACACCTTC. It specifies CASRQQTGGYGYTF. The full variable domain, with the rest looked up from reference TRBV2 and TRBJ1-2, is EPEVTQTPSHQVTQMGQEVILRCVPISNHLYFYWYRQILGQKVEFLVSFYNNEISEKSEIFDDQFSVERPDGSNFTLKIRSTKLEDSAMYFCASRQQTGGYGYTFGSGTRLTVV.

V is TRBV28 and J is TRBJ1-5; 12 nucleotides align to TRBD1. Trimming took 8 bases from V and 7 from J; bases not matched to a gene: 6. Germline lookup yields CDR1 MDHEN and CDR2 SYDVKM. The CDR3 is 14 residues long. This CDR3 is CASVGQGAGQPQHF. The CDR3 DNA is TGTGCCAGCGTGGGACAGGGGGCAGGGCAGCCCCAGCATTTT.

This rearrangement joins TRBV24-1 to TRBJ2-2; D remains unclear. This CDR3 comprises 12 residues. Germline V lookup: CDR1 KGHDR, CDR2 SFDVKD. V lost 4 bases and J 3 bases, leaving 2 bases between the germline ends. CDR3 bases: TGTGCCACCAGTGAGTACACCGGGGAGCTGTTTTTT. This translates into CATSEYTGELFF.

The chain is built from TRBV5-1 and TRBJ2-1; TRBD1 matches 10 bases. V gave up 0 bases and J gave up 6 bases; unmatched junction bases: 9. CDR3 length equals 17 residues. Germline CDR1 SGHRS, CDR2 YFSETQ. CDR3 protein: CASSLGQGAPGVNEQFF. CDR3 sequence (DNA): TGCGCCAGCAGCTTGGGACAGGGGGCCCCGGGCGTCAATGAGCAGTTCTTC.

The chain has TRBV4-2 and TRBJ1-5; D is unclear. Germline V CDR1 and CDR2: LGHNA, YNFKEQ. V was cut by 0 bases and J by 6 bases, with 9 bases left in between. The CDR3 is 14 residues long. The CDR3: CASSQDGRSQPQHF. CDR3 DNA: TGTGCCAGCAGCCAAGATGGGCGGAGTCAGCCCCAGCATTTT.

This chain links TRBV27 with TRBJ2-1; 10 bases line up with TRBD2. V trimming: 7 bases; J trimming: 5 bases; junction bases outside the gene matches: 8. Germline V gives CDR1 MNHEY, CDR2 SMNVEV (reference sequence). The CDR3 length is 15 residues. CDR3 amino acids: CASIPTSGRDNEQFF. The DNA for the CDR3 is TGTGCCAGCATCCCGACTAGCGGGCGAGACAATGAGCAGTTCTTC.

This sequence joins TRBV18 and TRBJ2-3, with D maybe TRBD2 (5 bases). The CDR3 sequence is 16 residues long. Germline V gives CDR1 KGHSH, CDR2 LQKENI. Deletions cut 3 bases from V and 3 bases from J, with 16 bases between. The CDR3 spells CASSPFGGSGTDTQYF. In nucleotides, the CDR3 is TGTGCCAGCTCACCCTTCGGTGGGAGTGGGACAGATACGCAGTATTTT.

The rearrangement links TRBV5-1 to TRBJ1-1; D unresolved. Germline CDR1 reads SGHRS; CDR2 reads YFSETQ. The ends were cut back, 4 bases at V and 1 base at J, with 8 bases in the middle. This CDR3 comprises 13 residues. The CDR3 DNA sequence: TGCGCCAGCAGCCCCCCAGGGAACACTGAAGCTTTCTTT. It is translated as CASSPPGNTEAFF.

This clone was detected only once. The chain is built from TRBV3-1 (or the pseudogene TRBV3-2) and TRBJ2-2; 9 bases align to TRBD2. The CDR3 has 14 amino acids. Germline-derived CDR1 and CDR2 are LGHDT and YNNKEL (reference sequence). V lost 5 bases to trimming and J lost 9 bases; unmatched junction nucleotides: 7. CDR3 nucleotides: TGTGCCAGCAGCTCCGCTAGCGGGATTAGGGAGCTGTTTTTT. Translating gives CASSSASGIRELFF.

The rearrangement joins TRBV12-3 or TRBV12-4 to TRBJ2-3; D gene unclear. V was trimmed by 3 bases and J by 6 bases, leaving 1 base between them. The CDR3 has 10 residues. The CDR3 sequence: CASSLDTQYF. CDR3 nucleotides: TGTGCCAGCAGTTTGGATACGCAGTATTTT.

This chain uses TRBV2 with TRBJ2-2; perhaps D is TRBD1 or TRBD2 (5 bases each). Trimming took off 5 bases at V and 6 bases at J, with 16 bases between the two ends. CDR1 is SNHLY, CDR2 FYNNEI, per germline. CDR3 length: 15 amino acids. The CDR3 sequence: CASSQSGTPSGELFF. As DNA, the CDR3 is TGTGCCAGCAGTCAATCCGGGACCCCCTCCGGGGAGCTGTTTTTT. Full variable domain (missing parts from reference TRBV2 and TRBJ2-2): EPEVTQTPSHQVTQMGQEVILRCVPISNHLYFYWYRQILGQKVEFLVSFYNNEISEKSEIFDDQFSVERPDGSNFTLKIRSTKLEDSAMYFCASSQSGTPSGELFFGEGSRLTVL.

The chain is built from TRBV11-3 and TRBJ2-2; D perhaps matches TRBD1 (5 bases). The CDR3 sequence is 16 residues long. Germline V gene lookup returns CDR1 SGHNT and CDR2 YENEEA. Trimming removed 5 bases from V and 4 bases from J, with 17 bases in between. The CDR3 bases are TGTGCCAGCAGCCGTAAGGGGCCCCCGACCACCGGGGAGCTGTTTTTT. Translated, it gives CASSRKGPPTTGELFF.

This clone counts as medium-sized (0.01 to 0.1%). The rearrangement joins TRBV9 to TRBJ2-7; D is uncertain. Germline CDR1 is SGDLS and CDR2 is YYNGEE. The length of the CDR3 is 15 residues. The V and J ends lost 4 bases and 2 bases respectively, with 16 bases between them. Here the CDR3 reads CASSTHGWSTYEQYF. DNA of the CDR3: TGTGCCAGCAGCACCCACGGGTGGTCAACCTACGAGCAGTACTTC. The whole variable domain, remainder taken from reference TRBV9 and TRBJ2-7, is DSGVTQTPKHLITATGQRVTLRCSPRSGDLSVYWYQQSLDQGLQFLIQYYNGEERAKGNILERFSAQQFPDLHSELNLSSLELGDSALYFCASSTHGWSTYEQYFGPGTRLTVT.

The genes are TRBV14 and TRBJ1-2; 7 positions agree with TRBD1. Germline lookup yields CDR1 SGHDN and CDR2 FVKESK. The length of the CDR3 is 15 residues. The J segment lost 4 bases and the V segment lost 0 bases, leaving 5 bases of the junction unmatched. The CDR3: CASSQDLRTGYGYTF. The DNA for the CDR3 is TGTGCCAGCAGCCAAGATCTACGGACAGGCTATGGCTACACCTTC. Supplemented by reference TRBV14 and TRBJ1-2, the full variable domain reads EAGVTQFPSHSVIEKGQTVTLRCDPISGHDNLYWYRRVMGKEIKFLLHFVKESKQDESGMPNNRFLAERTGGTYSTLKVQPAELEDSGVYFCASSQDLRTGYGYTFGSGTRLTVV.

The CDR3 region has the DNA TGTGCCAGCAGCTCCCCCCGCGGGACTAGCTTTATCGGGGAGCTGTTTTTT. Its translation is CASSSPRGTSFIGELFF. V gene TRBV7-2 combines with J gene TRBJ2-2; 9 positions agree with TRBD2. Losses at the gene ends were 4 bases for V and 7 bases for J; bases not matched to a gene: 13. This CDR3 comprises 17 residues. The germline V gene encodes CDR1 SGHTA and CDR2 FQGNSA.

This clone was counted a few times. The chain joins TRBV2 to TRBJ2-3; 12 bases align to TRBD2. This CDR3 contains 18 residues. CDR1 and CDR2 from the germline V gene are SNHLY and FYNNEI. The J segment lost 1 base and the V segment lost 8 bases, leaving 13 bases of the junction unmatched. The CDR3 DNA is TGTGCCAGCCGCCATGCTAGCGGGGGGGGAGGTGGCACAGATACGCAGTATTTT. This gives the protein CASRHASGGGGGTDTQYF. The whole variable domain, filled in from reference TRBV2 and TRBJ2-3, reads EPEVTQTPSHQVTQMGQEVILRCVPISNHLYFYWYRQILGQKVEFLVSFYNNEISEKSEIFDDQFSVERPDGSNFTLKIRSTKLEDSAMYFCASRHASGGGGGTDTQYFGPGTRLTVL.

This sequence joins TRBV11-2 and TRBJ2-7, with 7 bases fitting TRBD2. This CDR3 region has 14 residues. The V segment lost 3 bases and the J segment 2 bases; nucleotides outside the gene matches: 4. Per the germline V gene, CDR1 is SGHAT and CDR2 is FQNNGV. The CDR3 loop reads CASSFRGRPYEQYF. DNA of the CDR3: TGTGCCAGCAGCTTCCGCGGGAGACCCTACGAGCAGTACTTC.

In DNA, the CDR3 is TGCAGCGTTGAATCCGGCTACACTGAAGCTTTCTTT. Translated, it gives CSVESGYTEAFF. The rearrangement links TRBV29-1 to TRBJ1-1; D call uncertain. CDR1 is SQVTM, CDR2 ANQGSEA, per germline. The CDR3 has 12 amino acids. V lost 2 bases and J lost 3, with 7 bases in between. Looking up the rest from reference TRBV29-1 and TRBJ1-1 gives the full variable domain: SAVISQKPSRDICQRGTSLTIQCQVDSQVTMMFWYRQQPGQSLTLIATANQGSEATYESGFVIDKFPISRPNLTFSTLTVSNMSPEDSSIYLCSVESGYTEAFFGQGTRLTVV.

As concerns this clone: The junction differs from germline at one of its ends, possibly a read error. V is TRBV19 and J is TRBJ2-1; D is perhaps TRBD1 (6 bases). Per the germline V gene, CDR1 is LNHDA and CDR2 is SQIVND (reference sequence). The CDR3 is 20 residues long. CDR3 nucleotides: TGTGCGAGTAGTAGTTTAGTATGGGCTGGGAGTCAACAGGGTTTCAATGAGCAGTTCTTC. Encoded protein: CASSSLVWAGSQQGFNEQFF.

The V and J genes are TRBV19 and TRBJ1-5; no clear D. Germline CDR1 and CDR2: LNHDA and SQIVND (reference sequence). Trimming shortened V by 4 bases and J by 2 bases, and 15 bases separated the two germline ends. The CDR3 is 16 residues long. The CDR3 region has the DNA TGTGCCAGTAGTAGTGCCAGCGGTGGAGGCAATCAGCCCCAGCATTTT. It translates to CASSSASGGGNQPQHF.

This chain uses TRBV28 with TRBJ1-4; TRBD1 might be the D (5 bases). Germline V gene sequence: CDR1 MDHEN, CDR2 SYDVKM. The V end was cut by 8 bases, the J end by 8 bases, with 18 bases between. The length of the CDR3 is 14 residues. CDR3 coding DNA: TGTGCCAGCTATGAGGGGAGTCGAACCGAAAAACTGTTTTTT. Its translation is CASYEGSRTEKLFF.

This rearrangement joins TRBV18 to TRBJ2-7, with TRBD1 matching over 10 bases. Trimming at V came to 3 bases and at J to 10 bases, leaving 9 bases not matched to a gene. Germline-derived CDR1 and CDR2 are KGHSH and LQKENI. There are 14 residues in the CDR3. The CDR3 DNA reads TGTGCCAGCTCACCGTCTTCAGGACAGGGGGTTCAGTACGTC. As protein: CASSPSSGQGVQYV.

The genes are TRBV11-2 and TRBJ1-1; 10 bases are shared with TRBD1. The CDR3 is made up of 19 amino acids. Germline V gene sequence: CDR1 SGHAT, CDR2 FQNNGV. V lost 4 bases and J lost 0; bases outside the gene matches: 14. The CDR3 reads CASSYLSNGQGVMNTEAFF. As DNA, the CDR3 is TGTGCCAGCAGCTACTTATCAAACGGACAGGGGGTCATGAACACTGAAGCTTTCTTT.

A few counts support this clone. The V gene is TRBV28, the J gene TRBJ1-2; D uncertain. Germline V CDR1 and CDR2: MDHEN, SYDVKM. Trimming took off 6 bases at V and 1 base at J, with 12 bases between the two ends. CDR3 length equals 14 residues. CDR3 in DNA: TGTGCCAGCAGGAGCCTTGTGGGTAACTATGGCTACACCTTC. As protein: CASRSLVGNYGYTF.

The chain uses TRBV4-3 and TRBJ2-5; D remains unclear. The CDR3 has 14 residues. The V gene lost 1 base and the J gene lost 6 bases, with 12 bases spanning the gap. Per the germline V gene, CDR1 is LGHNA and CDR2 is YSLEER. CDR3 coding DNA: TGCGCCAGCAGCCAAGTCGGTAGCCGACAGACCCAGTACTTC. This gives the protein CASSQVGSRQTQYF.

The chain recombines TRBV5-3 with TRBJ1-3; no clear D. TRBV5-3 is an open reading frame whose function is uncertain. This CDR3 is built from 17 residues. The V end was cut by 5 bases, the J end by 2 bases, with 20 bases between. CDR3 DNA: TGTGCCAGAAGTGGAGTCAGTGCGGTCTCACCTGGAAACACCATATATTTT. Translated: CARSGVSAVSPGNTIYF.

The rearrangement links TRBV7-8 to TRBJ1-2; the match to TRBD1 covers 8 bases. The length of the CDR3 is 14 residues. Germline CDR1 reads SGHVS; CDR2 reads FQNEAQ. The V gene end was trimmed by 5 bases and the J gene end by 6 bases; junction bases not matched to a gene: 8. The CDR3 loop reads CASSGQPGGNGYTF. The CDR3 DNA follows: TGTGCCAGCAGCGGGCAGCCAGGGGGCAATGGCTACACCTTC.